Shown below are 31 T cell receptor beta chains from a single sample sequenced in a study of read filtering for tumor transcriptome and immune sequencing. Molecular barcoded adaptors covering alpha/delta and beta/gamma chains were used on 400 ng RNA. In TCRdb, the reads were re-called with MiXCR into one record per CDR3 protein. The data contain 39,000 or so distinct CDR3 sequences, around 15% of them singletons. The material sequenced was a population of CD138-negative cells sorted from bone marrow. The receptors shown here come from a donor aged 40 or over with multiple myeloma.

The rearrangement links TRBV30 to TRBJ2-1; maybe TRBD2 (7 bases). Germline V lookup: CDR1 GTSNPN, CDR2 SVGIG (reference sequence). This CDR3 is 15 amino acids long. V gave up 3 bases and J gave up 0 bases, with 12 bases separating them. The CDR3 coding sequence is TGTGCCTGGAGAGGGGGGGCCAGCTCCTACAATGAGCAGTTCTTC. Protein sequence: CAWRGGASSYNEQFF.

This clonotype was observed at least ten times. The chain's CDR3 is CSALGLSGRGTYNEQFF. The CDR3 coding sequence is TGCAGTGCTCTCGGGCTTAGCGGGAGGGGAACCTACAATGAGCAGTTCTTC. The chain links TRBV20-1 to TRBJ2-1; 11 nucleotides line up with TRBD2. The CDR3 extends over 17 amino acids. The J segment lost 2 bases and the V segment lost 5 bases, leaving 11 bases of the junction unmatched. Germline assignment: CDR1 DFQATT and CDR2 SNEGSKA (reference sequence).

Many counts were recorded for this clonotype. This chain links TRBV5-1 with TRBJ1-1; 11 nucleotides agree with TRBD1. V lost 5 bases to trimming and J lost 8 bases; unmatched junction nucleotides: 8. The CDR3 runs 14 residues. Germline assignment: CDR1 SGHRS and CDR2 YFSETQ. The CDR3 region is CASRPRTGGYEAFF. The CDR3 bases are TGCGCCAGCAGACCTCGGACAGGGGGCTACGAAGCTTTCTTT.

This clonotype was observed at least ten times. The CDR3 coding sequence is TGCAGTGCTGTCGGCCGGAGTACCGATAGCAATCAGCCCCAGCATTTT. It yields the protein CSAVGRSTDSNQPQHF. J is TRBJ1-5 and V is TRBV20-1, with no clear D. The length of the CDR3 is 16 residues. Trimming took off 5 bases at V and 0 bases at J, with 17 bases between the two ends. Germline V gene data show CDR1 as DFQATT and CDR2 as SNEGSKA (reference sequence).

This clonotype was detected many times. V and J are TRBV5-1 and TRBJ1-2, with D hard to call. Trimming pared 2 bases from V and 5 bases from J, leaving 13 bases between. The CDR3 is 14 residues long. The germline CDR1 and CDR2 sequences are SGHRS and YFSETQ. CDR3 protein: CASSFMDGTYGYTF. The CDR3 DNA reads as TGCGCCAGCAGCTTCATGGACGGTACATATGGCTACACCTTC.

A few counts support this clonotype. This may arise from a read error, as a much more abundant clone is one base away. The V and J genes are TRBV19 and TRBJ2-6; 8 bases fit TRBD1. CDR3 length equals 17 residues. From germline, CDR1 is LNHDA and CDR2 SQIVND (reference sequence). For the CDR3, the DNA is TGTGCCAGTAGTTCCGGACAGGGTGTCTCCGGGGCCAACGTCCTGGCTTTC. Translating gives CASSSGQGVSGANVLAF.

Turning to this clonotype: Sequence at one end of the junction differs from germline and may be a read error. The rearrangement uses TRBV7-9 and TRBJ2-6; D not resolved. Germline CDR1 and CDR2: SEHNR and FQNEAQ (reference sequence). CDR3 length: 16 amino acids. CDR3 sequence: CASSPAARAGTNVLTF. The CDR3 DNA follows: TGTGCCAGCAGCCCTGCCGCGCGAGCTGGGACCAACGTCCTGACTTTC.

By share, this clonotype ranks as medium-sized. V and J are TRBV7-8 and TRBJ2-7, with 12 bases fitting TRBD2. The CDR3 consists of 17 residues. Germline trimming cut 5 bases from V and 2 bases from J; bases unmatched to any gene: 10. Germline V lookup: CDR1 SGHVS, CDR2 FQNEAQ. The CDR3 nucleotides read TGTGCCAGCAGCCCTACTAGCGGGAGGTGGACTACCTACGAGCAGTACTTC. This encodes CASSPTSGRWTTYEQYF.

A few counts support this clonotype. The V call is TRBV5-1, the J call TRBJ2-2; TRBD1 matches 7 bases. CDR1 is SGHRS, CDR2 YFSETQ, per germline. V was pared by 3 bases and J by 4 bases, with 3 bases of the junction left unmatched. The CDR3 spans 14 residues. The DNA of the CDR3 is TGCGCCAGCAGCTACGGACAGGTCACCGGGGAGCTGTTTTTT. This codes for CASSYGQVTGELFF.

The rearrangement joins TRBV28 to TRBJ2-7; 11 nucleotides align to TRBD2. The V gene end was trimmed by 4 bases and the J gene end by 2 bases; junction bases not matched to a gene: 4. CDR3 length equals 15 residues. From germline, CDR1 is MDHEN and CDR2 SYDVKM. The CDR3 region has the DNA TGTGCCAGCAGTTCAACTAGCGGGAGCCCCTACGAGCAGTACTTC. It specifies CASSSTSGSPYEQYF. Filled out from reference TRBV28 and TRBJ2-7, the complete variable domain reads DVKVTQSSRYLVKRTGEKVFLECVQDMDHENMFWYRQDPGLGLRLIYFSYDVKMKEKGDIPEGYSVSREKKERFSLILESASTNQTSMYLCASSSTSGSPYEQYFGPGTRLTVT.

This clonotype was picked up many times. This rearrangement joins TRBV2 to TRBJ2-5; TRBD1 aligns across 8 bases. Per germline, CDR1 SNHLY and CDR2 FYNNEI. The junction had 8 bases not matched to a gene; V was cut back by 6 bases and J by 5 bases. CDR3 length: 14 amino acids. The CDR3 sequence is CASRPGQGIETQYF. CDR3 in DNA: TGTGCCAGCAGACCCGGACAGGGTATCGAGACCCAGTACTTC.

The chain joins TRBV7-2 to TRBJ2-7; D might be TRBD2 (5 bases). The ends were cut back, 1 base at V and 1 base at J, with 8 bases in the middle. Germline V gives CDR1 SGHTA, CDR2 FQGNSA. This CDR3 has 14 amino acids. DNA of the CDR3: TGTGCCAGCAGCTTAGAGGAGGATTCCTACGAGCAGTACTTC. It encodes CASSLEEDSYEQYF.

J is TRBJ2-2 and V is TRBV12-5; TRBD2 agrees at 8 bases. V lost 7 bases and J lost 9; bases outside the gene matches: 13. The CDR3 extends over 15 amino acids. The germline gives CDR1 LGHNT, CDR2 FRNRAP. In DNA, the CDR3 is TGTGCTAGTGCGTCTACTAGCGGCAGGGCCCGGGAGCTGTTTTTT. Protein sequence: CASASTSGRARELFF.

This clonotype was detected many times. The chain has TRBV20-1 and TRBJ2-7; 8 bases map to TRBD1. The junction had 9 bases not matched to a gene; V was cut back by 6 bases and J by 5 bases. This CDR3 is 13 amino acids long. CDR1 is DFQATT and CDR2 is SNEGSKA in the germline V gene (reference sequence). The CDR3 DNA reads TGCAGTGCCGTTGACAGGGGCCGGGACGAGCAGTACTTC. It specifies CSAVDRGRDEQYF.

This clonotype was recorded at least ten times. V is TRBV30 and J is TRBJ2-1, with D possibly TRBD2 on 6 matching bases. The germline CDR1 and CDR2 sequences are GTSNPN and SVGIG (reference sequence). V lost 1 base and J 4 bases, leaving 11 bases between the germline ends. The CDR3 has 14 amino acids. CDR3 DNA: TGTGCCTGGAGTGGGCCCGGGACTTACAATGAGCAGTTCTTC. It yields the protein CAWSGPGTYNEQFF.

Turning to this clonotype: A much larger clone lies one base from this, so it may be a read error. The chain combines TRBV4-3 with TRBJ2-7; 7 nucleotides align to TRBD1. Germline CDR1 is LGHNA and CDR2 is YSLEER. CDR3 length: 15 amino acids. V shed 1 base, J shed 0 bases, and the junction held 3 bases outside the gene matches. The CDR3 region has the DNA TGCGCCAGCAGCCAAGCCGGGGACAGCTCCTACGAGCAGTACTTC. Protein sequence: CASSQAGDSSYEQYF.

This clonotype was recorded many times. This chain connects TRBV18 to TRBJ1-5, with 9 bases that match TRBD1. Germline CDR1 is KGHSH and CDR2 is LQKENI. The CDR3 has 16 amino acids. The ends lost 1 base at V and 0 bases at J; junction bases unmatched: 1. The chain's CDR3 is CASSPRGQGSNQPQHF. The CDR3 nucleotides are TGTGCCAGCTCACCACGGGGACAGGGTAGCAATCAGCCCCAGCATTTT.

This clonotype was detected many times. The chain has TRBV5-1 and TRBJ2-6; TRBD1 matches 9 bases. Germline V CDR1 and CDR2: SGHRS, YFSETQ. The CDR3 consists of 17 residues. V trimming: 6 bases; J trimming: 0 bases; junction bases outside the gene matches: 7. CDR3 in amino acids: CASTYGQGSSGANVLTF. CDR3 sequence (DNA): TGCGCCAGCACCTACGGACAGGGGAGCTCTGGGGCCAACGTCCTGACTTTC.

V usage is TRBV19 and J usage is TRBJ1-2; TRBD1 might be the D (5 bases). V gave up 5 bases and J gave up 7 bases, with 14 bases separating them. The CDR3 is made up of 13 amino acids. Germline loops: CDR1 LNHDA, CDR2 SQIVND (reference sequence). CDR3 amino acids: CASSADIRPGYTF. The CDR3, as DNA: TGTGCCAGTAGTGCGGACATTCGGCCTGGCTACACCTTC.

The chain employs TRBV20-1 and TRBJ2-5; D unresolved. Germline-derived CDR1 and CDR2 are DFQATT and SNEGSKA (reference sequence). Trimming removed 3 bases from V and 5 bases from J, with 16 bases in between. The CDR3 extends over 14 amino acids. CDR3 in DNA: TGCAGTGCTAGGAAGAGGCAGTCGTGGGAGACCCAGTACTTC. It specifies CSARKRQSWETQYF.

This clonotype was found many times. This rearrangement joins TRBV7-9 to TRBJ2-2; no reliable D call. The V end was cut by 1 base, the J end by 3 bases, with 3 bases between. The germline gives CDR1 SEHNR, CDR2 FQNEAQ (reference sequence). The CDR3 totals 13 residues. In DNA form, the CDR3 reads TGTGCCAGCAGCTTAGAACACACCGGGGAGCTGTTTTTT. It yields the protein CASSLEHTGELFF.

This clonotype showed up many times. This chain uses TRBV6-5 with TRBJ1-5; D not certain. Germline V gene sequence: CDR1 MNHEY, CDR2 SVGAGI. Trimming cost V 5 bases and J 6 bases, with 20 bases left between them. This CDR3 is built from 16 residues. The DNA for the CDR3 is TGTGCCAGCAGTGATCATGGACCGGGCTCGGGTCAGCCCCAGCATTTT. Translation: CASSDHGPGSGQPQHF.

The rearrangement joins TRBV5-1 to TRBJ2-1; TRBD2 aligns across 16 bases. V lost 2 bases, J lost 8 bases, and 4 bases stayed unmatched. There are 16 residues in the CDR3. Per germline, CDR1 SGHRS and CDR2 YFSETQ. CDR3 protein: CASSFGTSGRVYEQFF. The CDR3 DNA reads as TGCGCCAGCAGCTTCGGGACTAGCGGGAGGGTCTATGAGCAGTTCTTC.

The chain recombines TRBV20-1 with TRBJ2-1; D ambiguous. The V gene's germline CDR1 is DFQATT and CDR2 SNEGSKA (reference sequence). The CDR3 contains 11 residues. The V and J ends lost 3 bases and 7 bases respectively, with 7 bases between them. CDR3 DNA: TGCAGTGCTAGCCGTTGGAATGAGCAGTTCTTC. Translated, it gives CSASRWNEQFF.

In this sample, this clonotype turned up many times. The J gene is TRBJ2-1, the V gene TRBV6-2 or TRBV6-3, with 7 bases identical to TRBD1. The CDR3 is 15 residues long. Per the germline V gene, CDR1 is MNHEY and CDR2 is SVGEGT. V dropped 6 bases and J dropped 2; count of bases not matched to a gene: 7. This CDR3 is CASRTGTFAYNEQFF. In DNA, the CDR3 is TGTGCCAGCAGGACAGGGACCTTTGCCTACAATGAGCAGTTCTTC.

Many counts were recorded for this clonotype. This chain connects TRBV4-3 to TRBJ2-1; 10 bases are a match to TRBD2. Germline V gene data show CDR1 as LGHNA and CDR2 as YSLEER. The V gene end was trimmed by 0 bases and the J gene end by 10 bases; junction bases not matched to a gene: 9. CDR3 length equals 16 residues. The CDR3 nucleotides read TGCGCCAGCAGCCAAGAGAGACTAGCGGGTCCCCAGGAGCAGTTCTTC. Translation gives CASSQERLAGPQEQFF.

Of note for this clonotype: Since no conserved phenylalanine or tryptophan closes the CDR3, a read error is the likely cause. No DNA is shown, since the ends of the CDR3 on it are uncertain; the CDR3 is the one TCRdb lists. This CDR3 reads CASSFPAVVGDEQLC. V gene TRBV7-2 combines with J gene TRBJ2-1; TRBD1 is taken as the D call from the table, unchecked against the DNA. CDR1 SGHTA and CDR2 FQGNSA come from the germline V gene. The CDR3 adds up to 15 amino acids, both ends counted.

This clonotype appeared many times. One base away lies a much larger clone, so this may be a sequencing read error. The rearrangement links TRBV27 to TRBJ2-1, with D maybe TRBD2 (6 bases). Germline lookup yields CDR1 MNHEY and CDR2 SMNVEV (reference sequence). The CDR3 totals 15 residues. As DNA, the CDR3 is TGTGCCAGCAGTCCCTGGCTAGCGCGTTACAATGGGCAGTTCTTC. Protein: CASSPWLARYNGQFF.

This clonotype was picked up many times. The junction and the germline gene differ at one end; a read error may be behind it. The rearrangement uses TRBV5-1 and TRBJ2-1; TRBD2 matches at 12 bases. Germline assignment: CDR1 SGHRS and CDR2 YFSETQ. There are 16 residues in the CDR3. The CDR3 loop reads CASSLDGTSGYNEQFF. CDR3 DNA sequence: TGTGCCAGCAGCTTGGACGGGACTAGCGGGTACAATGAGCAGTTCTTC.

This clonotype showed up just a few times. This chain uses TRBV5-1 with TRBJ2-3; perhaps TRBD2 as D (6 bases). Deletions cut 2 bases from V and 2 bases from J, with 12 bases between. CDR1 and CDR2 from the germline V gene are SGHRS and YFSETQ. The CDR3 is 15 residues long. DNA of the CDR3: TGCGCCAGCAGCTTAAGCGGGTACACCACAGATACGCAGTATTTT. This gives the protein CASSLSGYTTDTQYF.

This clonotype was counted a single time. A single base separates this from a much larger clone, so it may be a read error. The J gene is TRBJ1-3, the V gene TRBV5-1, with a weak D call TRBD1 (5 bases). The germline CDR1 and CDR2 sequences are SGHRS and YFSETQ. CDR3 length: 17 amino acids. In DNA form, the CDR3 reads TGCGTCAGCAGCTTGGGGGGGACGGACCGCTCTGGAAACACCATATATTTT. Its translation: CVSSLGGTDRSGNTIYF.